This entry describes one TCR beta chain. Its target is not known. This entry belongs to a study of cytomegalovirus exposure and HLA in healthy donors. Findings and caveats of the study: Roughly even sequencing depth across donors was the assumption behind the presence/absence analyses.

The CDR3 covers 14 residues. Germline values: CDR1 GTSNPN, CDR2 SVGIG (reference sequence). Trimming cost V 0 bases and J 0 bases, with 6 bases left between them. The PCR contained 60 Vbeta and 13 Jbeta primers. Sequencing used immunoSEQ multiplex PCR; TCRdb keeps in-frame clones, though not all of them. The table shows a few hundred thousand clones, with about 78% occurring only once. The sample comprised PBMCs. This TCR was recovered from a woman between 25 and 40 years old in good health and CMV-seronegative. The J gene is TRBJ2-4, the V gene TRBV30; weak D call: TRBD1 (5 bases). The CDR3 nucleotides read TGTGCCTGGAGTGTAGGGGTAGCCAAAAACATTCAGTACTTC. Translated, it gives CAWSVGVAKNIQYF.